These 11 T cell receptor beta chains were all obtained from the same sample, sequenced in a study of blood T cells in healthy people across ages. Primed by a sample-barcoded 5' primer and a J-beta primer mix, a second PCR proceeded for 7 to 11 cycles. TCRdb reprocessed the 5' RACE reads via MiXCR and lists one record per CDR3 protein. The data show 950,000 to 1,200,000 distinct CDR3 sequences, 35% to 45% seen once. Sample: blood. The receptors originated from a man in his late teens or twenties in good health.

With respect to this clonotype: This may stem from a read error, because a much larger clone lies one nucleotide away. CDR3 in DNA: TGTGCCAGCAGCGGGGCCCTTTCCTATGGCGACACCTTC. Encoded protein: CASSGALSYGDTF. This rearrangement joins TRBV6-6 to TRBJ1-2; a possible D gene is TRBD1 (5 bases). The CDR3 consists of 13 residues. In germline, CDR1 is MNHNY, CDR2 SVGAGI (reference sequence).

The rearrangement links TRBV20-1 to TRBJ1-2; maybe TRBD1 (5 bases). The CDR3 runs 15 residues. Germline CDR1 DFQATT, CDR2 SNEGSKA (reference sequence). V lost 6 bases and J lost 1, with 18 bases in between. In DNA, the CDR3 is TGCAGTGCCCTTATCCCGGGGGAAATTAACTATGGCTACACCTTC. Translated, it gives CSALIPGEINYGYTF.

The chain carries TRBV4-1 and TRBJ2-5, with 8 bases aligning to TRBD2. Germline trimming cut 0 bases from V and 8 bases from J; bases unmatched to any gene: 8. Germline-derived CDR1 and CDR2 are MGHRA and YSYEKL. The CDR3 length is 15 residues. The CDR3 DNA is TGCGCCAGCAGCCAAGAGGCGGTAGCGGGGCTTACCCAGTACTTC. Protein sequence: CASSQEAVAGLTQYF.

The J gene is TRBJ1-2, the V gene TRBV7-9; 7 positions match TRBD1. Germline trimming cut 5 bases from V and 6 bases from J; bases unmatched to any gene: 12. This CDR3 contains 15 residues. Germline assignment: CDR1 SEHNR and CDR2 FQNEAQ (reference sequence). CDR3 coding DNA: TGTGCCAGCAGCGTCAGAACCGGGACAGACGATGGCTACACCTTC. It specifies CASSVRTGTDDGYTF.

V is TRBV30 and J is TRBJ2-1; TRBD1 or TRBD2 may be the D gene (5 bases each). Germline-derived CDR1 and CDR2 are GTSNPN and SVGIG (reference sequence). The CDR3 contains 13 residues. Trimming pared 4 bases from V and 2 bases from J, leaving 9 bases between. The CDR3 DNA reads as TGTGCCTGGATTGGGGGACCCTACAATGAGCAGTTCTTC. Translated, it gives CAWIGGPYNEQFF.

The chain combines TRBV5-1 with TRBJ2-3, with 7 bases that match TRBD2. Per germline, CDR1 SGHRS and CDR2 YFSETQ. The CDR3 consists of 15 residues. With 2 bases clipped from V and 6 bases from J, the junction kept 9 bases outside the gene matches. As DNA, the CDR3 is TGCGCCAGCAGCTTCTCGACTAGCAACGAGGATACGCAGTATTTT. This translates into CASSFSTSNEDTQYF.

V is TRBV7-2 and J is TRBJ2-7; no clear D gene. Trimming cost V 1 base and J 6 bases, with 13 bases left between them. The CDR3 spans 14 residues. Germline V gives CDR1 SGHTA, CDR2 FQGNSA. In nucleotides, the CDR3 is TGTGCCAGCAGCTTAGTGAGCAGTGAGGCCGAGCAGTACTTC. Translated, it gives CASSLVSSEAEQYF.

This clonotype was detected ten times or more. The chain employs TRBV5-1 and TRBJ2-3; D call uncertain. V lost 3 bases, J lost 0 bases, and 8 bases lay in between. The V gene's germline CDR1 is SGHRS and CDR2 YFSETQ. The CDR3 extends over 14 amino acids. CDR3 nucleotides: TGCGCCAGCAGCTGGACGGACAGCACAGATACGCAGTATTTT. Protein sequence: CASSWTDSTDTQYF.

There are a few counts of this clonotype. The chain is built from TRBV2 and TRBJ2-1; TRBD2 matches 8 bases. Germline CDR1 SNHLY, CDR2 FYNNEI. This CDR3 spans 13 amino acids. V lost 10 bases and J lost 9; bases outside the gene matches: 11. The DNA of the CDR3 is TGTGCCACACGACAGGCCCGGGGGGGTGAGCAGTTCTTC. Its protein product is CATRQARGGEQFF.

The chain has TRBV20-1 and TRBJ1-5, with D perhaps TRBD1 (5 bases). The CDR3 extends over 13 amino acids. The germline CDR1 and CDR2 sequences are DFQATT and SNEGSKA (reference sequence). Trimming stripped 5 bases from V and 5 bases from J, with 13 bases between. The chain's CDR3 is CSAGNRIDQPQHF. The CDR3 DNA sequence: TGCAGTGCTGGTAACAGGATTGATCAGCCCCAGCATTTT.

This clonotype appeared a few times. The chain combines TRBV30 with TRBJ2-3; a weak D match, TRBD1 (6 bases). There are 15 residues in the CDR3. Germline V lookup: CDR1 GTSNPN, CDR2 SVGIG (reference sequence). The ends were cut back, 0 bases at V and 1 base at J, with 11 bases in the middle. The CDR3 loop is CAWSVPRGRTDTQYF. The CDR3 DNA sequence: TGTGCCTGGAGTGTACCCAGGGGTCGCACAGATACGCAGTATTTT.